The T cell receptor beta chain described here comes from a study of B cell selection in AIRE deficiency. Study findings and constraints: Only 8.5% to 9.5% of 3,500 to 4,500 shared Treg sequences were patient-specific; less than 40% healthy-specific. Shorter CDR3s marked shared Treg sequences, biased toward few non-templated insertions. Only TCRbeta was sequenced; approximately 40% of shared healthy Treg sequences appeared in Tconv.

The sorted conventional CD4 T cells were gated as CD4+CD127+. With respect to this clone: As yet, its antigen is unknown.

The assay was immunoSEQ multiplex PCR, and TCRdb's table has in-frame clones only and misses some. The data show tens of thousands of clones, approximately 96% seen once. The sequence derives from a human donor with AIRE deficiency. Sequences were obtained from conventional CD4+ T cells sorted from PBMCs.

CDR3 sequence: CASSLTTSGRSYEQYF. As DNA, the CDR3 is TGTGCCAGCAGCTTAACGACTAGCGGGAGGTCCTACGAGCAGTACTTC. The V call is TRBV7-8, the J call TRBJ2-7; 13 bases fit TRBD2. Losses at the gene ends were 2 bases for V and 1 base for J; bases not matched to a gene: 2. The CDR3 covers 16 residues. The germline CDR1 and CDR2 sequences are SGHVS and FQNEAQ.